This T cell receptor (beta chain) was sequenced for a study of T cell responses to AZD1222 COVID-19 vaccine. Points on this clone: Antigen unknown.

The ends lost 0 bases at V and 7 bases at J; junction bases unmatched: 8. Germline lookup yields CDR1 SGHRS and CDR2 YFSETQ. CDR3 length: 16 amino acids. Sequenced by immunoSEQ multiplex PCR; TCRdb stores in-frame clones only, minus some. The data hold under 150,000 clones, with 80% to 90% observed a single time. Study-wide points: Spike-specific TCR repertoires showed rising breadth and depth after two AZD1222 doses. Unmutated regions of variants are reportedly targeted by nearly half of spike-specific TCRs.

The sequencing used peripheral blood, collected on day 0 of MenACWY control vaccination. The TCR originated in an adult in good health. The chain couples TRBV5-1 to TRBJ2-1; TRBD1 matches at 9 bases. As DNA, the CDR3 is TGCGCCAGCAGCTTGGGGGGACAGGGAGGGCAAAATGAGCAGTTCTTC. Amino acids: CASSLGGQGGQNEQFF.